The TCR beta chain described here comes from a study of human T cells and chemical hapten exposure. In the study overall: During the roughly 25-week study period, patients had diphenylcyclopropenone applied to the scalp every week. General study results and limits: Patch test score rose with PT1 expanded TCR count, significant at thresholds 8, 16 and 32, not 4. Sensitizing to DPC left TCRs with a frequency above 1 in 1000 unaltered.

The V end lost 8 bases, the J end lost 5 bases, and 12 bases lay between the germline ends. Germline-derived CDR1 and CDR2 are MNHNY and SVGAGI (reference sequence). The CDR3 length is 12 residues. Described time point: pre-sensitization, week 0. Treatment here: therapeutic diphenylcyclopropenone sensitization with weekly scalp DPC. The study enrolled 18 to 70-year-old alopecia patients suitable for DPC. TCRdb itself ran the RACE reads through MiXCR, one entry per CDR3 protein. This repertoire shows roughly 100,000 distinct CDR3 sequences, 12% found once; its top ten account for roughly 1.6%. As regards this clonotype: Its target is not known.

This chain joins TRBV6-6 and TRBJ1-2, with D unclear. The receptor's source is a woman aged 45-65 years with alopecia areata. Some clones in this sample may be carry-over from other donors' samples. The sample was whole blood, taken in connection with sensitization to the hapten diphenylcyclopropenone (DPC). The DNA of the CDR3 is TGTGCCAGCCTGAGCTTGCGGTATGGCTACACCTTC. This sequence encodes CASLSLRYGYTF.